The 25 T cell receptor beta chains given below trace back to one sample, sequenced in a study of T cells in Graves' hyperthyroidism and ophthalmopathy. Template material for amplifying TCR beta CDR3 regions consisted of RNA transcripts. In the first-round RT-PCR of the TCR CDR3, the HTBI primer set was used. TCRdb called the multiplex PCR reads again in MiXCR, with one record for every CDR3 protein. Of 400,000 or so distinct CDR3 sequences listed, around 15% are singletons. The sequenced material came from blood. These receptors came from a man aged 45-60 years with Graves' ophthalmopathy.

Only a few counts were recorded for this clonotype. The chain links TRBV28 to TRBJ2-4; 7 bases line up with TRBD1. V lost 5 bases and J lost 5; bases outside the gene matches: 6. Germline assignment: CDR1 MDHEN and CDR2 SYDVKM. CDR3 size: 14 residues. Written as DNA, the CDR3 is TGTGCCAGCAGTCTACCTACAGGGGAAAACATTCAGTACTTC. Its translation: CASSLPTGENIQYF.

Comment on this clonotype: One junction end disagrees with the germline gene, perhaps due to a read error. The chain is built from TRBV19 and TRBJ2-7; 10 nucleotides align to TRBD2. This CDR3 is built from 15 residues. Germline assignment: CDR1 LNHDA and CDR2 SQIVND (reference sequence). The CDR3 reads CASRSPSGRIGEQYF. CDR3 bases: TGCGCCAGTAGATCCCCTAGCGGGAGAATTGGCGAGCAGTACTTC.

This clonotype was seen repeatedly, ten times or more. This chain joins TRBV5-1 and TRBJ2-3, with TRBD2 matching 9 bases. This CDR3 spans 18 amino acids. Germline V gene data show CDR1 as SGHRS and CDR2 as YFSETQ. After removal of 2 bases from V and 4 bases from J, the junction contained 14 bases not matched to a gene. For the CDR3, the DNA is TGCGCCAGCAGCTTCACGCCCTCGGCGGGAGGGCCAGCAGATACGCAGTATTTT. This codes for CASSFTPSAGGPADTQYF.

This clonotype has a count of ten or more. The chain joins TRBV11-3 to TRBJ2-3, with D perhaps TRBD2 (7 bases). Trimming cost V 1 base and J 0 bases, with 17 bases left between them. Germline V gives CDR1 SGHNT, CDR2 YENEEA. The CDR3 consists of 18 residues. This chain's CDR3 is CASSLGTRAGTSTDTQYF. CDR3 nucleotides: TGTGCCAGCAGCTTAGGGACGAGAGCGGGGACAAGCACAGATACGCAGTATTTT.

The rearrangement joins TRBV9 to TRBJ1-1; no clear D gene. Trimming left V 3 bases short and J 1 base short, with 16 bases between. The CDR3 covers 16 residues. From germline, CDR1 is SGDLS and CDR2 YYNGEE. The CDR3 loop is CASSAPTPEGNTEAFF. The CDR3 nucleotides are TGTGCCAGCAGCGCCCCCACGCCCGAAGGGAACACTGAAGCTTTCTTT.

V usage is TRBV19 and J usage is TRBJ1-2; 8 bases line up with TRBD1. Per germline, CDR1 LNHDA and CDR2 SQIVND (reference sequence). This CDR3 is 16 amino acids long. Germline trimming cut 4 bases from V and 2 bases from J; bases unmatched to any gene: 9. The CDR3 region has the DNA TGTGCCAGTAGTAGCGGGACAGGCCGACTAAACTATGGCTACACCTTC. This translates into CASSSGTGRLNYGYTF.

This clonotype was seen many times. The rearrangement joins TRBV24-1 to TRBJ1-1; 7 nucleotides agree with TRBD1. The V segment lost 7 bases and the J segment 5 bases; nucleotides outside the gene matches: 6. The length of the CDR3 is 13 residues. Germline lookup yields CDR1 KGHDR and CDR2 SFDVKD. CDR3 region: CATRRTGLTEAFF. The DNA for the CDR3 is TGTGCCACCAGGCGGACAGGATTGACTGAAGCTTTCTTT.

This clonotype appeared many times. This sequence joins TRBV12-3 or TRBV12-4 and TRBJ2-5; D possibly corresponds to TRBD1 (6 bases). CDR3 size: 13 residues. The germline V and J ends were trimmed by 3 bases and 5 bases, with 10 bases remaining between them. In nucleotides, the CDR3 is TGTGCCAGCAGTTTTTTGGGGGCTGAGACCCAGTACTTC. Residues: CASSFLGAETQYF.

This clonotype occurred many times. The chain has TRBV30 and TRBJ1-1; D remains ambiguous. CDR1 is GTSNPN and CDR2 is SVGIG in the germline V gene (reference sequence). Between the trimmed V and J ends, which lost 3 bases and 0 bases, there was a span of 8 bases. The CDR3 consists of 13 residues. CDR3 residues: CAWRPGLNTEAFF. DNA of the CDR3: TGTGCCTGGAGACCCGGGTTGAACACTGAAGCTTTCTTT.

This clonotype occurred many times. V and J are TRBV12-3 or TRBV12-4 and TRBJ2-2; D possibly matches TRBD1 or TRBD2 (5 bases each). The CDR3 sequence is 16 residues long. V lost 6 bases, J lost 2 bases, and 16 bases lay in between. CDR3 in amino acids: CASRTNRDRNTGELFF. CDR3 in DNA: TGTGCCAGCAGAACTAACCGGGACCGAAACACCGGGGAGCTGTTTTTT.

In this sample, this clonotype turned up once. The junction departs from the called germline gene at one end, perhaps through a read error. V gene TRBV12-3 or TRBV12-4 combines with J gene TRBJ2-3, with TRBD1 matching 8 bases. The CDR3 covers 16 residues. CDR3: CACSLGTGRSTDTQYF. CDR3 DNA: TGTGCCTGCAGTTTAGGGACAGGAAGGAGCACAGATACGCAGTATTTT.

This clonotype was recorded a few times. V is TRBV20-1 and J is TRBJ1-5; weak D call: TRBD1 (5 bases). V gave up 0 bases and J gave up 3 bases, with 12 bases separating them. The CDR3 spans 15 residues. CDR1 and CDR2 (germline): DFQATT, SNEGSKA (reference sequence). CDR3: CSARDDGGTNQPQHF. The CDR3 DNA follows: TGCAGTGCTAGAGATGATGGGGGAACCAATCAGCCCCAGCATTTT.

This clonotype was recorded many times. The V call is TRBV14, the J call TRBJ2-1; a weak D match, TRBD2 (6 bases). The length of the CDR3 is 14 residues. Germline CDR1 and CDR2: SGHDN and FVKESK. V lost 9 bases to trimming and J lost 8 bases, with 20 bases between them. CDR3 nucleotides: TGTGCCAGTCGAGGGAGGACGGCGTGGGATGAGCAGTTCTTC. The encoded protein is CASRGRTAWDEQFF.

J is TRBJ2-1 and V is TRBV15; 12 nucleotides align to TRBD2. CDR3 length: 14 amino acids. Unmatched junction bases numbered 7, after V lost 6 bases and J lost 10 bases. Germline V lookup: CDR1 LNHNV, CDR2 YYDKDF (reference sequence). The CDR3 DNA sequence: TGTGCCACCAGGGCTAGCGGGAGGGCCGGGGAGCAGTTCTTC. It yields the protein CATRASGRAGEQFF. The full variable domain, in which reference TRBV15 and TRBJ2-1 provide the parts outside the CDR3, is DAMVIQNPRYQVTQFGKPVTLSCSQTLNHNVMYWYQQKSSQAPKLLFHYYDKDFNNEADTPDNFQSRRPNTSFCFLDIRSPGLGDTAMYLCATRASGRAGEQFFGPGTRLTVL.

Worth noting for this clonotype: Just one base apart from a much larger clone, this may be a read error. The V gene is TRBV28, the J gene TRBJ1-5; D is perhaps TRBD1 (5 bases). V lost 3 bases and J 5 bases, leaving 14 bases between the germline ends. CDR3 length: 15 amino acids. Germline CDR1 is MDHEN and CDR2 is SYDVKM. CDR3 in DNA: TGTGCCAGCAGTTTTGGGGCAGGGTGGGATCAGCCCCAGCATTTT. This translates into CASSFGAGWDQPQHF.

This rearrangement joins TRBV18 to TRBJ1-1; D gene unclear. The CDR3 extends over 13 amino acids. The germline V gene encodes CDR1 KGHSH and CDR2 LQKENI. V gave up 3 bases and J gave up 7 bases, with 12 bases separating them. For the CDR3, the DNA is TGTGCCAGCTCACCCGATCCGGGATTTGAAGCTTTCTTT. Its protein is CASSPDPGFEAFF.

A few counts support this clonotype. The chain joins TRBV24-1 to TRBJ1-3, with D unclear. With 1 base removed from V and 1 base from J, the gap between germline ends came to 10 bases. Germline V gene lookup returns CDR1 KGHDR and CDR2 SFDVKD. CDR3 length: 16 amino acids. This CDR3 is CATSDFTGPSGNTIYF. Written as DNA, the CDR3 is TGTGCCACCAGTGATTTCACCGGGCCATCTGGAAACACCATATATTTT.

This clonotype was observed many times. The V and J genes are TRBV12-3 or TRBV12-4 and TRBJ1-1; D is ambiguous. With 6 bases removed from V and 2 bases from J, the gap between germline ends came to 13 bases. This CDR3 is 14 amino acids long. The CDR3 nucleotides read TGTGCCAGCAGCCGGGTTGGCGGAAACACTGAAGCTTTCTTT. This codes for CASSRVGGNTEAFF.

This clonotype occurred many times. The CDR3 DNA is TGCAGTGCTCTGGAGGGACAGGGCACAGATACGCAGTATTTT. This translates into CSALEGQGTDTQYF. The rearrangement uses TRBV20-1 and TRBJ2-3, with TRBD1 matching 8 bases. Germline values: CDR1 DFQATT, CDR2 SNEGSKA (reference sequence). After removal of 5 bases from V and 1 base from J, the junction contained 5 bases not matched to a gene. CDR3 length: 14 amino acids.

Many counts were recorded for this clonotype. A read error may produce the germline difference seen at one junction end. The V call is TRBV3-1, the J call TRBJ2-1; D uncertain. The CDR3 sequence is 14 residues long. From germline, CDR1 is LGHDT and CDR2 YNNKEL (reference sequence). The CDR3 reads CASSQPTAGDEKFF. In DNA form, the CDR3 reads TGTGCCAGCAGCCAACCAACTGCCGGAGATGAGAAGTTCTTC.

The table lists this clonotype with many counts. The rearrangement uses TRBV29-1 and TRBJ1-1; D gene unclear. The CDR3 spans 13 residues. From germline, CDR1 is SQVTM and CDR2 ANQGSEA. Deletions cut 0 bases from V and 1 base from J, with 6 bases between. This CDR3 reads CSVEDQGNTEAFF. DNA of the CDR3: TGCAGCGTTGAAGATCAAGGGAACACTGAAGCTTTCTTT.

This chain links TRBV7-9 with TRBJ2-4, with 8 bases matching TRBD2. Per germline, CDR1 SEHNR and CDR2 FQNEAQ (reference sequence). CDR3 size: 16 residues. The trim removed 5 bases at V and 0 bases at J, leaving 6 bases unmatched. The CDR3 sequence: CASSLGLALAKNIQYF. CDR3 nucleotide sequence: TGTGCCAGCAGCCTCGGACTAGCCCTAGCCAAAAACATTCAGTACTTC. Filled out from reference TRBV7-9 and TRBJ2-4, the complete variable domain reads DTGVSQNPRHKITKRGQNVTFRCDPISEHNRLYWYRQTLGQGPEFLTYFQNEAQLEKSRLLSDRFSAERPKGSFSTLEIQRTEQGDSAMYLCASSLGLALAKNIQYFGAGTRLSVL.

This clonotype was counted many times. This chain uses TRBV7-9 with TRBJ2-5; TRBD2 aligns across 12 bases. CDR3 size: 15 residues. Per the germline V gene, CDR1 is SEHNR and CDR2 is FQNEAQ (reference sequence). V lost 5 bases and J lost 3; bases outside the gene matches: 4. CDR3 nucleotides: TGTGCCAGCAGCGGGTGGACTAGCGGGAAAGAGACCCAGTACTTC. Protein product: CASSGWTSGKETQYF.

This clonotype appeared many times. V usage is TRBV5-1 and J usage is TRBJ2-2; D is unclear. Between the trimmed V and J ends, which lost 2 bases and 0 bases, there was a span of 14 bases. The CDR3 sequence is 17 residues long. Germline V gives CDR1 SGHRS, CDR2 YFSETQ. CDR3 amino acids: CASSLEGRSTNTGELFF. Written as DNA, the CDR3 is TGCGCCAGCAGCTTAGAAGGACGGTCGACGAACACCGGGGAGCTGTTTTTT.

This chain uses TRBV20-1 with TRBJ2-7; 11 bases are shared with TRBD2. CDR3 size: 15 residues. V was clipped by 4 bases and J by 3 bases; unmatched bases: 8. CDR1 and CDR2 from the germline V gene are DFQATT and SNEGSKA (reference sequence). The CDR3 is CSATDTTSGNYEQYF. The CDR3 coding sequence is TGCAGTGCTACCGACACGACTAGCGGGAACTACGAGCAGTACTTC.